This T cell receptor beta chain was sequenced for a study of T cells in tumors after PD-1 blockade. Study information: Either cemiplimab 350 mg every 2 weeks or pembrolizumab 200 mg every 3 weeks was given.

The CDR3 runs 15 residues. The trim removed 3 bases at V and 4 bases at J, leaving 7 bases unmatched. CDR1 is MNHNS and CDR2 is SASEGT in the germline V gene. Sequencing used immunoSEQ multiplex PCR; TCRdb keeps in-frame clones, though not all of them. The table records some 20,000 clones, around 78% of them present only once. This clone was seen only a few times. Genomic DNA template from tumor biopsies or peripheral blood, 616 ng to 6,004 ng input. Sequenced material: PBMCs, taken before anti-PD-1 treatment. The sequence came from a human donor with basal cell carcinoma. The chain has TRBV6-1 and TRBJ1-2; 8 bases align to TRBD1. The CDR3 protein is CASSEQTGEGYGYTF. The CDR3 DNA reads as TGTGCCAGCAGTGAGCAGACAGGGGAAGGCTATGGCTACACCTTC.